This TCR beta chain originates from a study of shared clonotypes between healthy human individuals. TCRdb keeps only in-frame clones here, not all; method: immunoSEQ multiplex PCR. Of 500,000 to 650,000 clones in the sample, 70% to 80% were seen once. The CDR3 has 13 residues. Germline values: CDR1 MNHNS, CDR2 SASEGT. Trimming cost V 4 bases and J 3 bases; bases outside gene matches: 0. A few counts support this clone. A far larger clone is one nucleotide away, so this likely arose from a read error. The sample comprised PBMCs. The clonotype originates from a woman in her thirties or forties in good health. Some clones in this sample may be carry-over from other donors' samples. V and J are TRBV6-1 and TRBJ1-3; 7 nucleotides line up with TRBD1. Here the CDR3 reads CASSGQGGNTIYF. Written as DNA, the CDR3 is TGTGCCAGCAGTGGACAGGGTGGAAACACCATATATTTT.